A selection of T cell receptor beta chains follows, all from one sample in a study of T cell responses to AZD1222 COVID-19 vaccine. Only in-frame clones appear in the TCRdb table, and some are missing; sequencing was by immunoSEQ multiplex PCR. The data show under 150,000 clones, 85% to 90% seen once. This material consisted of peripheral blood, taken on day 0 of AZD1222 vaccination. Source of these receptors: an adult in good health. CDR3s include the opening cysteine and the closing phenylalanine or tryptophan. A D gene is named only where the DNA matches it firmly. Expanded clones are given a class, and other clones once, few, many or no size at all.

clone_size: .; j_call: TRBJ2-4; d_call: TRBD1; v_call: TRBV9; cdr3_aa: CASSAQGEAKNIQYF; cdr3_nt: TGTGCCAGCAGCGCCCAGGGGGAAGCCAAAAACATTCAGTACTTC
clone_size: .; j_call: TRBJ1-4; d_call: .; v_call: TRBV19; cdr3_aa: CASSKQGGANEKLFF; cdr3_nt: TGTGCCAGTAGTAAACAGGGAGGGGCTAATGAAAAACTGTTTTTT
clone_size: .; j_call: TRBJ2-1; d_call: .; v_call: TRBV2; cdr3_aa: CASREGGYNEQFF; cdr3_nt: TGTGCCAGCAGGGAGGGCGGGTACAATGAGCAGTTCTTC
clone_size: .; j_call: TRBJ1-1; d_call: .; v_call: TRBV24-1; cdr3_aa: CATSAYYWMNTEAFF; cdr3_nt: TGTGCCACCAGTGCGTACTATTGGATGAACACTGAAGCTTTCTTT
clone_size: .; j_call: TRBJ1-1; d_call: .; v_call: TRBV29-1; cdr3_aa: CSGRMATEAFF; cdr3_nt: TGCAGCGGCCGCATGGCCACTGAAGCTTTCTTT
clone_size: .; j_call: TRBJ1-6; d_call: .; v_call: TRBV3-1/TRBV3-2; cdr3_aa: CASSQGPGDSPLHF; cdr3_nt: TGTGCCAGCAGCCAAGGTCCGGGGGATTCACCCCTCCACTTT
clone_size: .; j_call: TRBJ1-4; d_call: .; v_call: TRBV6-5; cdr3_aa: CASSYSRGTRNEKLFF; cdr3_nt: TGTGCCAGCAGTTACTCGAGGGGGACTCGTAATGAAAAACTGTTTTTT
clone_size: .; j_call: TRBJ2-7; d_call: TRBD1; v_call: TRBV30; cdr3_aa: CALQSRDRASYEQYF; cdr3_nt: TGTGCCTTACAATCGAGGGACAGGGCCTCCTACGAGCAGTACTTC
clone_size: .; j_call: TRBJ1-2; d_call: .; v_call: TRBV19; cdr3_aa: CASSPRKEGENGYTF; cdr3_nt: TGTGCCAGTAGTCCCAGGAAGGAAGGGGAGAATGGCTACACCTTC
clone_size: .; j_call: TRBJ1-6; d_call: TRBD1; v_call: TRBV6-5; cdr3_aa: CASSYVARGNSPLHF; cdr3_nt: TGTGCCAGCAGTTACGTAGCCAGGGGGAATTCACCCCTCCACTTT
clone_size: .; j_call: TRBJ1-4; d_call: TRBD1; v_call: TRBV7-6; cdr3_aa: CASSPGTGAGEKLFF; cdr3_nt: TGTGCCAGCAGCCCAGGGACAGGGGCTGGGGAAAAACTGTTTTTT
clone_size: .; j_call: TRBJ2-1; d_call: .; v_call: TRBV3-1/TRBV3-2; cdr3_aa: CASSPGGYNEQFF; cdr3_nt: TGTGCCAGCAGCCCCGGCGGTTACAATGAGCAGTTCTTC
clone_size: .; j_call: TRBJ2-1; d_call: .; v_call: TRBV5-1; cdr3_aa: CASSLDGPLSYNEQFF; cdr3_nt: TGCGCCAGCAGCTTGGATGGACCCCTGTCCTACAATGAGCAGTTCTTC
clone_size: .; j_call: TRBJ2-1; d_call: TRBD2; v_call: TRBV7-9; cdr3_aa: CASSQRPGTSGSSYNEQFF; cdr3_nt: TGTGCCAGCAGCCAGAGGCCAGGGACTAGCGGGAGCTCCTACAATGAGCAGTTCTTC
clone_size: .; j_call: TRBJ1-6; d_call: .; v_call: TRBV19; cdr3_aa: CASSIDWSSPLHF; cdr3_nt: TGTGCCAGTAGTATAGATTGGAGCTCACCCCTCCACTTT
clone_size: .; j_call: TRBJ2-5; d_call: .; v_call: TRBV14; cdr3_aa: CASSQGSFRTQYF; cdr3_nt: TGTGCCAGCAGCCAAGGGTCTTTTCGGACCCAGTACTTC
clone_size: .; j_call: TRBJ1-3; d_call: .; v_call: TRBV5-1; cdr3_aa: CASSLDGRSGDTIYF; cdr3_nt: TGCGCCAGCAGCTTAGACGGGCGCTCTGGGGACACCATATATTTT
clone_size: .; j_call: TRBJ1-4; d_call: .; v_call: TRBV4-1; cdr3_aa: CASSQDLAKLFF; cdr3_nt: TGCGCCAGCAGCCAAGATCTGGCAAAACTGTTTTTT
clone_size: .; j_call: TRBJ1-3; d_call: .; v_call: TRBV5-5; cdr3_aa: CASSPVGVGNTIYF; cdr3_nt: TGTGCCAGCAGCCCCGTGGGGGTTGGAAACACCATATATTTT
clone_size: .; j_call: TRBJ1-4; d_call: .; v_call: TRBV29-1; cdr3_aa: CSVKWQGNEKLFF; cdr3_nt: TGCAGCGTTAAATGGCAGGGTAATGAAAAACTGTTTTTT
clone_size: .; j_call: TRBJ1-3; d_call: .; v_call: TRBV4-2; cdr3_aa: CASSQAAGAWDTIYF; cdr3_nt: TGTGCCAGCAGCCAAGCCGCAGGGGCATGGGACACCATATATTTT
clone_size: .; j_call: TRBJ2-1; d_call: TRBD2; v_call: TRBV6-1; cdr3_aa: CASSVASGSTYEQFF; cdr3_nt: TGTGCCAGCAGTGTAGCTAGCGGGAGCACTTATGAGCAGTTCTTC
clone_size: .; j_call: TRBJ2-6; d_call: .; v_call: TRBV5-5; cdr3_aa: CASSFMGSGANVLTF; cdr3_nt: TGTGCCAGCAGCTTTATGGGCTCTGGGGCCAACGTCCTGACTTTC
clone_size: .; j_call: TRBJ2-5; d_call: TRBD2; v_call: TRBV30; cdr3_aa: CAWSVRPGLERGGETQYF; cdr3_nt: TGTGCCTGGAGTGTACGACCGGGACTAGAGCGCGGGGGGGAGACCCAGTACTTC
clone_size: once; j_call: TRBJ2-7; d_call: TRBD2; v_call: TRBV6-1; cdr3_aa: CASSEGPSGGISYEQYF; cdr3_nt: TGTGCCAGCAGTGAAGGCCCTAGCGGGGGAATCTCCTACGAGCAGTACTTC
clone_size: .; j_call: TRBJ1-2; d_call: TRBD1; v_call: TRBV19; cdr3_aa: CASSITRQGNYGYTF; cdr3_nt: TGTGCCAGTAGTATTACGAGACAGGGTAACTATGGCTACACCTTC
clone_size: once; j_call: TRBJ1-1; d_call: .; v_call: TRBV7-9; cdr3_aa: CASSLVPLTEAFF; cdr3_nt: TGTGCCAGCAGCTTAGTCCCCCTTACTGAAGCTTTCTTT
clone_size: .; j_call: TRBJ1-1; d_call: .; v_call: TRBV7-8; cdr3_aa: CASSLSSGTTEAFF; cdr3_nt: TGTGCCAGCAGCTTGAGCTCTGGGACGACTGAAGCTTTCTTT
clone_size: .; j_call: TRBJ1-5; d_call: .; v_call: TRBV5-8; cdr3_aa: CASSLGGRYQPQHF; cdr3_nt: TGTGCCAGCAGCTTGGGAGGGCGATATCAGCCCCAGCATTTT
clone_size: .; j_call: TRBJ1-1; d_call: .; v_call: TRBV5-1; cdr3_aa: CASSILDPSNTEAFF; cdr3_nt: TGCGCCAGCAGTATATTAGACCCTTCGAACACTGAAGCTTTCTTT
clone_size: once; j_call: TRBJ2-5; d_call: TRBD2; v_call: TRBV13; cdr3_aa: CASSGRGLAGGLRETQYF; cdr3_nt: TGTGCCAGCAGCGGGAGGGGACTAGCGGGGGGTCTGAGGGAGACCCAGTACTTC
clone_size: few; j_call: TRBJ2-3; d_call: .; v_call: TRBV28; cdr3_aa: CASSFVAGTDTQYF; cdr3_nt: TGTGCCAGCAGTTTTGTAGCGGGCACAGATACGCAGTATTTT
clone_size: .; j_call: TRBJ1-6; d_call: TRBD1; v_call: TRBV5-6; cdr3_aa: CASSLRDRGTPLHF; cdr3_nt: TGTGCCAGCAGCCTCCGGGACAGGGGGACACCCCTCCACTTT
clone_size: .; j_call: TRBJ1-5; d_call: .; v_call: TRBV2; cdr3_aa: CASSPTNSNQPQHF; cdr3_nt: TGTGCCAGCAGTCCCACGAATAGCAATCAGCCCCAGCATTTT
clone_size: .; j_call: TRBJ2-1; d_call: .; v_call: TRBV4-2; cdr3_aa: CASSQGTTPYNEQFF; cdr3_nt: TGTGCCAGCAGCCAAGGGACTACGCCCTACAATGAGCAGTTCTTC
clone_size: .; j_call: TRBJ2-3; d_call: TRBD2; v_call: TRBV25-1; cdr3_aa: CASTSGRGTDTQYF; cdr3_nt: TGTGCCAGCACTAGCGGGAGAGGCACAGATACGCAGTATTTT
clone_size: .; j_call: TRBJ1-1; d_call: TRBD1; v_call: TRBV5-1; cdr3_aa: CASGQGTMNTEAFF; cdr3_nt: TGCGCCAGCGGACAGGGCACGATGAACACTGAAGCTTTCTTT
clone_size: .; j_call: TRBJ1-6; d_call: .; v_call: TRBV28; cdr3_aa: CASSGTGPLHF; cdr3_nt: TGTGCCAGCAGTGGGACGGGACCCCTCCACTTT
clone_size: .; j_call: TRBJ2-7; d_call: TRBD2; v_call: TRBV28; cdr3_aa: CASSFPGGRSSYEQYF; cdr3_nt: TGTGCCAGCAGTTTCCCGGGCGGGAGGTCCTCCTACGAGCAGTACTTC
clone_size: once; j_call: TRBJ2-4; d_call: TRBD1; v_call: TRBV5-1; cdr3_aa: CASSLGTVTKNIQYF; cdr3_nt: TGCGCCAGCAGCCTAGGGACAGTTACTAAAAACATTCAGTACTTC
clone_size: .; j_call: TRBJ1-5; d_call: TRBD1; v_call: TRBV28; cdr3_aa: CASTQGDLSNQPQHF; cdr3_nt: TGTGCCAGCACTCAGGGGGACCTTAGCAATCAGCCCCAGCATTTT
clone_size: .; j_call: TRBJ2-1; d_call: .; v_call: TRBV12-3/TRBV12-4; cdr3_aa: CASSLGGVNEQFF; cdr3_nt: TGTGCCAGCAGTTTAGGGGGGGTCAATGAGCAGTTCTTC
clone_size: .; j_call: TRBJ1-2; d_call: .; v_call: TRBV10-2; cdr3_aa: CASSDARANGYTF; cdr3_nt: TGCGCCAGCAGTGATGCCAGGGCGAATGGCTACACCTTC
clone_size: .; j_call: TRBJ1-2; d_call: .; v_call: TRBV7-9; cdr3_aa: CASNRGQPIYGYTF; cdr3_nt: TGTGCCAGCAATCGCGGACAACCAATCTATGGCTACACCTTC
clone_size: .; j_call: TRBJ2-6; d_call: TRBD1; v_call: TRBV19; cdr3_aa: CASTSTGFGANVLTF; cdr3_nt: TGTGCCAGTACCTCGACAGGGTTTGGGGCCAACGTCCTGACTTTC
clone_size: .; j_call: TRBJ2-5; d_call: .; v_call: TRBV30; cdr3_aa: CAWSRGRRRGQETQYF; cdr3_nt: TGTGCCTGGAGTAGGGGGAGGAGGCGCGGCCAAGAGACCCAGTACTTC
clone_size: .; j_call: TRBJ1-4; d_call: .; v_call: TRBV30; cdr3_aa: CAWSVTEPGEKLFF; cdr3_nt: TGTGCCTGGAGTGTCACTGAACCAGGTGAAAAACTGTTTTTT
clone_size: .; j_call: TRBJ2-4; d_call: TRBD2; v_call: TRBV5-1; cdr3_aa: CASSPERGRAKNIQYF; cdr3_nt: TGCGCCAGCAGCCCCGAGCGGGGGCGAGCCAAAAACATTCAGTACTTC
clone_size: .; j_call: TRBJ1-1; d_call: TRBD1; v_call: TRBV27; cdr3_aa: CASSPLTGVGEAFF; cdr3_nt: TGTGCCAGCAGTCCGCTGACAGGGGTTGGTGAAGCTTTCTTT
clone_size: .; j_call: TRBJ1-1; d_call: .; v_call: TRBV14; cdr3_aa: CASSWGMNTEAFF; cdr3_nt: TGTGCCAGCAGTTGGGGCATGAACACTGAAGCTTTCTTT
clone_size: once; j_call: TRBJ1-2; d_call: .; v_call: TRBV30; cdr3_aa: CAWSPGEGYTF; cdr3_nt: TGTGCCTGGAGTCCAGGGGAAGGCTACACCTTC
clone_size: .; j_call: TRBJ1-2; d_call: .; v_call: TRBV3-1/TRBV3-2; cdr3_aa: CASSTRRSILGYGYTF; cdr3_nt: TGTGCCAGCAGCACTCGACGGTCCATTCTTGGCTATGGCTACACCTTC
clone_size: .; j_call: TRBJ2-3; d_call: .; v_call: TRBV30; cdr3_aa: CAWSPSTDTQYF; cdr3_nt: TGTGCCTGGAGTCCAAGCACAGATACGCAGTATTTT
clone_size: .; j_call: TRBJ1-2; d_call: .; v_call: TRBV27; cdr3_aa: CASSFSKSYGYTF; cdr3_nt: TGTGCCAGCAGTTTCTCCAAGAGCTATGGCTACACCTTC